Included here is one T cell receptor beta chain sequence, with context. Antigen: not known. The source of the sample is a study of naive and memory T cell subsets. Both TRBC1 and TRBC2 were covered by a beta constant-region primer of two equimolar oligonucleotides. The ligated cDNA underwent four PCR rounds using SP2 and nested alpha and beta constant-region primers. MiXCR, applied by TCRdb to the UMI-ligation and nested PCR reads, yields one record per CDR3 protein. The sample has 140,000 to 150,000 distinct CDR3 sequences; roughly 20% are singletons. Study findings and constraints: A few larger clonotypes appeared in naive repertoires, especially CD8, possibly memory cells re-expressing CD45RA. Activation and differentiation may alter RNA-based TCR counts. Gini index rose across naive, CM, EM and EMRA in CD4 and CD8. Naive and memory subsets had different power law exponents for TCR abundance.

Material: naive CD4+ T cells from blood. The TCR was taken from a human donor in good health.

The CDR3 DNA reads as TGTGCCAGCAGTTCCTTTAGAGTGAACACTGAAGCTTTCTTT. This gives the protein CASSSFRVNTEAFF. The J gene is TRBJ1-1, the V gene TRBV12-3 or TRBV12-4, with unresolved D. CDR3 length equals 14 residues. V was pared by 4 bases and J by 0 bases, with 9 bases between.